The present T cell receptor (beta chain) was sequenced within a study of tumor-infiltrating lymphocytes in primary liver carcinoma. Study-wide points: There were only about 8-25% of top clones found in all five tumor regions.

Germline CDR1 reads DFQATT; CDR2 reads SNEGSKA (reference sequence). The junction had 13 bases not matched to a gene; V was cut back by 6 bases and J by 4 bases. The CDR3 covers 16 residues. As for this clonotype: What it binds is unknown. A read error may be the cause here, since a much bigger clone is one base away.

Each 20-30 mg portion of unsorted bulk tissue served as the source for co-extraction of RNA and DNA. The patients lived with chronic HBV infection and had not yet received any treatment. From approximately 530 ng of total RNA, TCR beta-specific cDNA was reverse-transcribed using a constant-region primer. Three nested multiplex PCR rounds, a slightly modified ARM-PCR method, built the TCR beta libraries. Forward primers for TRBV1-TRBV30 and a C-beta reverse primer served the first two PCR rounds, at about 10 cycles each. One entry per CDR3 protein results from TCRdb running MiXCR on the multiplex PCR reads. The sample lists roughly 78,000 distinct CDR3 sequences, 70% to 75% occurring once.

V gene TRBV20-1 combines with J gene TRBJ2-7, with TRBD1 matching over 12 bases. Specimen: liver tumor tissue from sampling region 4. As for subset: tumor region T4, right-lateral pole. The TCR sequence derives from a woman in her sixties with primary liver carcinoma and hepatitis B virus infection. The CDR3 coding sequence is TGCAGTGCCGGGGGACAGGGGGCCACCGGGACGTACGAGCAGTACTTC. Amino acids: CSAGGQGATGTYEQYF.